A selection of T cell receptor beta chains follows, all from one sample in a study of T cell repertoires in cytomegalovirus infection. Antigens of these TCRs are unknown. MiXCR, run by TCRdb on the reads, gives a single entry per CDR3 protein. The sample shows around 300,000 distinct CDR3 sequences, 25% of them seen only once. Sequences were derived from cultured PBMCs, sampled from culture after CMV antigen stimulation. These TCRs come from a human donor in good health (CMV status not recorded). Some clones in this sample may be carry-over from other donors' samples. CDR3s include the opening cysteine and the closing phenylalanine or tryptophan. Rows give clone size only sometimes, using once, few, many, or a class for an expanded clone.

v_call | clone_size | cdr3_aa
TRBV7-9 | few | CASSLSGTPDTQYF
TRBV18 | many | CASSPDLSNTEAFF
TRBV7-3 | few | CASSADLSSYNEQFF
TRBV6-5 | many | CASSYSEGTGANVLTF
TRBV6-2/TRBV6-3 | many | CASSFDYEQYF
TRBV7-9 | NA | CASSLALDEQFF
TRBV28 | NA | CASSQGPAQETQYF
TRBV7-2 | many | CASSARTGHKPQHF
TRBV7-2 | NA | CASSLGTSGKFAYEQYF
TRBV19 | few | CASRRPGGYEQYF
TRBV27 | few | CASSYSGGDLPQPQHF
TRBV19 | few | CASSIDPRQPQHF
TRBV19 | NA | CASSITRDYEQYF
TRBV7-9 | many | CASSLVRGYSNQPQHF
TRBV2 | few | CASSSTSGYNEQFF
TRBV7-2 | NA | CASTRPELAGADTQYF
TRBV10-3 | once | CAISAGDGFYGYTF
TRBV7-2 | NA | CASSLVAGLTEAFF
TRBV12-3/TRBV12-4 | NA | CASSPGQEQYF
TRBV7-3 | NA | CASTPPGQGPDTEAFF